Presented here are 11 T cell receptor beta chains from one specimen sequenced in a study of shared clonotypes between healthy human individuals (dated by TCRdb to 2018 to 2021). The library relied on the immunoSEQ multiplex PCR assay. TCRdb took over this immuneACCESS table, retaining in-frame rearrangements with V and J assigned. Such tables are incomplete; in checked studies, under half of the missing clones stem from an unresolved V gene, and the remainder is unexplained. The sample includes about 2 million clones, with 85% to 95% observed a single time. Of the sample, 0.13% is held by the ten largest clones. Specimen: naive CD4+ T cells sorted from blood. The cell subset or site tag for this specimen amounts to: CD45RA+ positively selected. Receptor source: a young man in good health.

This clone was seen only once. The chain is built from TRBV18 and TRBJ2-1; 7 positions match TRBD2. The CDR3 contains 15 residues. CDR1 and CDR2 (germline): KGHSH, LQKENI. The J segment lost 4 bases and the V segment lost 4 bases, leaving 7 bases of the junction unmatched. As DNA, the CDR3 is TGTGCCAGCTCACGGACGGGGGGACCTTACAATGAGCAGTTCTTC. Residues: CASSRTGGPYNEQFF.

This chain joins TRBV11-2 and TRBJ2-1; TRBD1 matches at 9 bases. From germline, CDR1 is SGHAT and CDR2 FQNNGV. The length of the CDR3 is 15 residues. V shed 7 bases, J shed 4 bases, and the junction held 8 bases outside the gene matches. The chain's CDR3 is CASNPGTGSYNEQFF. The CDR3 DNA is TGTGCCAGCAACCCCGGGACAGGGTCGTACAATGAGCAGTTCTTC.

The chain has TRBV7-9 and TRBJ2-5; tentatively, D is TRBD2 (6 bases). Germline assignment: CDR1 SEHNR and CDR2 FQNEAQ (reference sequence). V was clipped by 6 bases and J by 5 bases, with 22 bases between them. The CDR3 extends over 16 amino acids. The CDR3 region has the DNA TGTGCCAGCAGTTTTGGGCAGGGACTTCATGCGGAGACCCAGTACTTC. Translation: CASSFGQGLHAETQYF.

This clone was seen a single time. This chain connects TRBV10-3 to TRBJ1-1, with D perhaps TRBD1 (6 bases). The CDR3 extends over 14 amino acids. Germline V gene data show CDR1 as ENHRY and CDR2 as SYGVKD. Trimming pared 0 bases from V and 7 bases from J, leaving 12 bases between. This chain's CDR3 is CAISESAGGIEAFF. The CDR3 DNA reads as TGTGCCATCAGTGAGTCCGCGGGGGGCATTGAAGCTTTCTTT.

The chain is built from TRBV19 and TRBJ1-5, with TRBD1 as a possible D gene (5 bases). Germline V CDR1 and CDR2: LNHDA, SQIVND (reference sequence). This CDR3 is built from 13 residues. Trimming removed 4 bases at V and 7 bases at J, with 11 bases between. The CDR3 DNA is TGTGCCAGTAGTAACGACAGACGGCAGCCCCAGCATTTT. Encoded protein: CASSNDRRQPQHF.

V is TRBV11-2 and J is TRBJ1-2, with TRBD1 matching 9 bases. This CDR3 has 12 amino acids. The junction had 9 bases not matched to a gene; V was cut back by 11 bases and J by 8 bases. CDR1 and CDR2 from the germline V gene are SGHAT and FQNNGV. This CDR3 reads CAGGLGTGGYTF. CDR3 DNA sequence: TGTGCCGGTGGGCTCGGGACAGGGGGCTACACCTTC.

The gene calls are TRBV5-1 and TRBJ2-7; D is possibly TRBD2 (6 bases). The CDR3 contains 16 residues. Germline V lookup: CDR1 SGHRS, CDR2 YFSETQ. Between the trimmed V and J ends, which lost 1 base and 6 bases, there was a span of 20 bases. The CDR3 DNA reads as TGCGCCAGCAGCTTGAAGTTAGACACCCGGGGGAGCGAGCAGTACTTC. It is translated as CASSLKLDTRGSEQYF.

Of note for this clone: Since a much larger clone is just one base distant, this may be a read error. CDR3 sequence: CASSPGLLSTNEKLSF. CDR3 coding DNA: TGTGCCAGCAGCCCGGGGCTACTCTCAACTAATGAAAAACTGTCTTTT. The V and J genes are TRBV5-4 and TRBJ1-4, with D perhaps TRBD1 (5 bases). Germline CDR1 reads SGHNT; CDR2 reads YYREEE (reference sequence). CDR3 size: 16 residues.

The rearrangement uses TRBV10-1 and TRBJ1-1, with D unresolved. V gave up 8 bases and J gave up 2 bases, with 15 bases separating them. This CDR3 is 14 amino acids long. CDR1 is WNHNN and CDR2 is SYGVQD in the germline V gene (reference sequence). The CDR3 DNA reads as TGCGCCAGCGGAGGTTTAGCGGGAAACACTGAAGCTTTCTTT. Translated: CASGGLAGNTEAFF.

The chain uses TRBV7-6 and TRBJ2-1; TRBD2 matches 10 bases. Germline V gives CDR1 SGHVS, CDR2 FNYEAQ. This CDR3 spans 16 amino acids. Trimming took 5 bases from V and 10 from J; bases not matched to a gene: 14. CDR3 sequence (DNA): TGTGCCAGCAGCCCAAGCGCCGGGACTAGCGTACGGGAGCAGTTCTTC. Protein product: CASSPSAGTSVREQFF.

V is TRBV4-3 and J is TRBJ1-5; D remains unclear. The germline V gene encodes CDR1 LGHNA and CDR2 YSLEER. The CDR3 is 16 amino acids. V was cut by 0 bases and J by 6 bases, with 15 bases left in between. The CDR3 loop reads CASSQDQAGFGQPQHF. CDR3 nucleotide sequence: TGCGCCAGCAGCCAAGATCAAGCGGGTTTCGGTCAGCCCCAGCATTTT.